This TCR beta chain was found in a study of CD4 T cells in relation to SARS-CoV-2 and coronaviruses (dated by TCRdb to the early 2020s). The study in broad terms: The ViraFEST assay cultured PBMCs with antigen for nine to eleven days, then sequenced TCR beta CDR3s to find antigen-specific clonal expansions. The Adaptive Biotechnologies TCR-sequencing kit was used to sequence samples from three pre-COVID donors and the naive versus memory experiments, while other data came from Illumina-based sequencing. HLA restriction was mapped for shared crossreactive spike epitopes using patient-derived lymphoblastoid cell lines. A different TCR-beta assay, based on Illumina, was used to sequence expansion assays from other donors in the study. An HIV-1 Nef peptide pool or a culture without peptide was used as the negative reference condition. At the level of individual TCR clonotypes, the study measured memory CD4+ T cell crossreactivity between SARS-CoV-2 spike protein and common cold coronavirus spike proteins.

What the authors observed across the whole study: The study was constrained by small numbers of patients and of tested TCRs. Because no donor provided both pre-pandemic and post-infection samples, tracing the source of pre-existing responses was limited. Crossreactivity analysis centred on spike protein, so crossreactivity against other viral proteins was not assessed. In approximately 60% of donors, memory CD4+ clonotypes turned up that crossrecognized SARS-CoV-2 and at least one common cold coronavirus spike. Compared with monoreactive clones, crossreactive clones had significantly weaker SARS-CoV-2-driven expansion, a result consistent with antigenic imprinting.

Receptors were amplified or captured by the immunoSEQ multiplex PCR assay. In the paper's pipeline: During preprocessing, nonproductive sequences were removed, as were CDR3s that did not start with C, did not end with F or W, or were shorter than 7 amino acids. Antigen-specific clonotypes were called with the MANAFEST web app, based on expansion relative to reference and other culture wells. To be counted as positive, a clone had to show significant expansion compared with the reference culture, at an FDR below 0.05, in 2 of 3 replicate wells. To be called positive, a clone also had to show significant expansion compared with every other tandem well and an odds ratio greater than 5. CDR3 homology was quantified as pairwise Levenshtein distance, calculated with the stringdist R package after three terminal residues were trimmed from each end. TCRdb took this table from immuneACCESS and kept in-frame rearrangements with V and J called. Such tables lack part of the clones; where checked against another copy, unresolved V genes explain under half of the gap, and the rest is unexplained. Clone size and V and J calls were adopted from that table, with D and trimming inferred from the DNA. This sample is represented by some 27,000 clones; 74% of them were singletons. The ten largest make up 20% to 25% of the sample.

CD4+ T cells from unexposed donors were collected before the COVID-19 pandemic (2011-2018). After more than 9 days of culture, CD4+ T cells were isolated with the EasySep CD4+ T cell isolation kit. As cell numbers permitted, CD4+ T cells from unexposed donors were tested for reactivity to SARS-CoV-2 S and N and to four common cold coronavirus spike pools. Each well received about 2.2 million PBMCs, cultured in IMDM supplemented with about 4.5% human AB serum and about 10 IU/ml IL-2. Half of the culture medium was replaced with fresh IL-2-containing medium on days 3 and 7. In general, triplicate replicate wells were used for every peptide culture condition. Leukapheresis product for the unexposed donors was purchased commercially. Ficoll-Paque PLUS gradient centrifugation was used to isolate PBMCs from either whole blood or leukapheresis product. PBMCs were either cryopreserved at -140 degrees C or used fresh in the expansion assay. The QIAamp Micro DNA Kit was used to extract genomic DNA from the CD4+ T cells.

With regard to this clone: The antigen this receptor binds is unknown. Base qualities are not recorded, but no much larger clone differs from it by a single base.

The clonotype comes from a human donor in good health. The specimen was CD4+ T cells from PBMCs, cultured in vitro.

The DNA sequence reads TGTGCCAGCAGCCCCCCAAGGGGGGGGCTCACTGAAGCTTTCTTT. This is translated as CASSPPRGGLTEAFF. Rearrangement joined TRBV7-2 to TRBJ1-1; the D region possibly corresponds to TRBD1 (6 bases align). The CDR3 covers 15 residues, taking in both the cysteine and the phenylalanine. Only the CDR3 portion is preserved as DNA: 45 bases, with reading frame beginning at the first base. V loses 5 bases, J loses 4 bases, and the germline ends lie 17 bases apart. CDR1 and CDR2, looked up from the germline V gene, are SGHTA and FQGNSA.